This is a list of T cell receptor beta chains from one sample in a study of vaccination effects on CD4 cells after COVID-19. For these TCRs, the target antigens are not known. Measured with immunoSEQ multiplex PCR; TCRdb has only the in-frame clones, and not every one. Of about 45,000 clones in the sample, 65% to 80% are singletons; the top ten hold roughly a tenth. Specimen: CD4+ T cells from PBMCs cultured without peptide, collected after COVID-19 vaccination. The origin of the receptors is a human donor who received a COVID-19 vaccine. CDR3s include the opening cysteine and the closing phenylalanine or tryptophan. Each record gives: V gene, D gene, clone size, J gene, CDR3 protein, CDR3 DNA. D genes are given only for firm matches. Rows give clone size only sometimes, using once, few, many, or a class for an expanded clone.

v_gene: TRBV6-4
d_gene: -
abundance: medium-sized
j_gene: TRBJ2-1
CDR3aa: CASSAQGRSGNEQFF
CDR3nt: TGTGCCAGCAGTGCTCAGGGGCGGAGCGGAAATGAGCAGTTCTTC

v_gene: TRBV2
d_gene: -
abundance: -
j_gene: TRBJ1-3
CDR3aa: CASSELWPSGNTIYF
CDR3nt: TGTGCCAGCAGTGAACTGTGGCCCTCTGGAAACACCATATATTTT

v_gene: TRBV19
d_gene: -
abundance: few
j_gene: TRBJ2-3
CDR3aa: CASTSGRGVGADTQYF
CDR3nt: -

v_gene: TRBV7-6
d_gene: -
abundance: -
j_gene: TRBJ2-7
CDR3aa: CASSSILGNEQYF
CDR3nt: TGTGCCAGCAGCTCCATCCTGGGGAACGAGCAGTACTTC

v_gene: TRBV7-9
d_gene: TRBD1
abundance: -
j_gene: TRBJ2-1
CDR3aa: CASSLGWTGGKDNEQFF
CDR3nt: TGTGCCAGCAGCTTAGGGTGGACAGGGGGCAAGGACAATGAGCAGTTCTTC

v_gene: TRBV6-5
d_gene: TRBD1
abundance: -
j_gene: TRBJ2-1
CDR3aa: CASNDGQGNEQFF
CDR3nt: TGTGCCAGCAACGACGGACAGGGTAATGAGCAGTTCTTC

v_gene: TRBV4-1
d_gene: -
abundance: -
j_gene: TRBJ2-7
CDR3aa: CASSRTDSYEQYF
CDR3nt: TGCGCCAGCAGCCGAACAGATTCCTACGAGCAGTACTTC

v_gene: TRBV6-5
d_gene: -
abundance: -
j_gene: TRBJ2-7
CDR3aa: CASSYGQGEAGEQYF
CDR3nt: TGTGCCAGCAGTTACGGGCAGGGGGAGGCTGGTGAGCAGTACTTC

v_gene: TRBV7-6
d_gene: -
abundance: -
j_gene: TRBJ1-1
CDR3aa: CASSRQTDNTEAFF
CDR3nt: TGTGCCAGCAGCCGTCAGACCGACAACACTGAAGCTTTCTTT

v_gene: TRBV5-1
d_gene: TRBD1
abundance: few
j_gene: TRBJ2-7
CDR3aa: CASSSGTGGALQYF
CDR3nt: TGCGCCAGCAGCTCCGGGACAGGGGGCGCCTTGCAGTACTTC

v_gene: TRBV3-1/TRBV3-2
d_gene: TRBD2
abundance: once
j_gene: TRBJ2-3
CDR3aa: CASSQQTSPNTQYF
CDR3nt: TGTGCCAGCAGTCAGCAGACTAGCCCTAATACGCAGTATTTT

v_gene: TRBV25-1
d_gene: -
abundance: -
j_gene: TRBJ1-1
CDR3aa: CASSRQTNEAFF
CDR3nt: TGTGCCAGCAGCCGACAAACTAATGAAGCTTTCTTT

v_gene: TRBV5-1
d_gene: -
abundance: -
j_gene: TRBJ2-1
CDR3aa: CASSLGYRALFF
CDR3nt: TGCGCCAGCAGCTTGGGATACAGGGCCCTGTTCTTC

v_gene: TRBV6-5
d_gene: -
abundance: -
j_gene: TRBJ2-2
CDR3aa: CASSYRENTGELFF
CDR3nt: TGTGCCAGCAGCTACAGGGAGAACACCGGGGAGCTGTTTTTT

v_gene: TRBV30
d_gene: -
abundance: -
j_gene: TRBJ1-5
CDR3aa: CAWSRVGPQPQHF
CDR3nt: TGTGCCTGGAGTAGGGTGGGGCCTCAGCCCCAGCATTTT

v_gene: TRBV5-1
d_gene: -
abundance: -
j_gene: TRBJ1-1
CDR3aa: CASSPGIGKYTVEAFF
CDR3nt: TGCGCCAGCAGCCCAGGCATTGGGAAATATACTGTTGAAGCTTTCTTT

v_gene: TRBV18
d_gene: -
abundance: -
j_gene: TRBJ1-1
CDR3aa: CASRVAMNTEAFF
CDR3nt: TGTGCCAGCAGGGTAGCCATGAACACTGAAGCTTTCTTT

v_gene: TRBV9
d_gene: -
abundance: -
j_gene: TRBJ2-2
CDR3aa: CASSVAPSAIGELFF
CDR3nt: TGTGCCAGCAGCGTAGCGCCGTCTGCTATCGGGGAGCTGTTTTTT

v_gene: TRBV2
d_gene: -
abundance: once
j_gene: TRBJ2-3
CDR3aa: CASSAAPPDTQYF
CDR3nt: TGTGCCAGCAGTGCCGCCCCCCCAGATACGCAGTATTTT

v_gene: TRBV11-2
d_gene: TRBD2
abundance: once
j_gene: TRBJ2-3
CDR3aa: CASSPGTSGITQYF
CDR3nt: TGTGCCAGCAGCCCTGGGACTAGCGGGATCACGCAGTATTTT

v_gene: TRBV6-5
d_gene: TRBD2
abundance: -
j_gene: TRBJ2-3
CDR3aa: CASRLGGATDTQYF
CDR3nt: TGTGCCAGCAGACTCGGGGGGGCAACGGATACGCAGTATTTT

v_gene: TRBV6-6
d_gene: -
abundance: -
j_gene: TRBJ2-7
CDR3aa: CASSYSPGVAYEQYF
CDR3nt: TGTGCCAGCAGTTACTCGCCAGGGGTGGCCTACGAGCAGTACTTC

v_gene: TRBV19
d_gene: -
abundance: few
j_gene: TRBJ1-2
CDR3aa: CASFRSAGGYTF
CDR3nt: TGTGCCAGTTTCCGATCGGCTGGGGGCTACACCTTC

v_gene: TRBV6-5
d_gene: -
abundance: few
j_gene: TRBJ2-2
CDR3aa: CASITGSNTGELFF
CDR3nt: TGTGCCAGCATTACGGGGTCGAACACCGGGGAGCTGTTTTTT

v_gene: TRBV18
d_gene: -
abundance: once
j_gene: TRBJ1-1
CDR3aa: CASSPNLFGMNTEAFF
CDR3nt: TGTGCCAGCTCACCAAATTTATTTGGTATGAACACTGAAGCTTTCTTT

v_gene: TRBV11-2
d_gene: -
abundance: once
j_gene: TRBJ1-1
CDR3aa: CASSLDRNTEAFF
CDR3nt: TGTGCCAGCAGCCTGGACAGGAACACTGAAGCTTTCTTT

v_gene: TRBV7-9
d_gene: TRBD1
abundance: -
j_gene: TRBJ1-2
CDR3aa: CASSPDRANGYTF
CDR3nt: TGTGCCAGCAGCCCGGACAGGGCGAATGGCTACACCTTC

v_gene: TRBV19
d_gene: -
abundance: -
j_gene: TRBJ2-2
CDR3aa: CASSINGGSTGELFF
CDR3nt: TGTGCCAGTAGTATAAATGGGGGCAGCACCGGGGAGCTGTTTTTT

v_gene: TRBV5-4
d_gene: -
abundance: -
j_gene: TRBJ2-7
CDR3aa: CASSFDNYEQYF
CDR3nt: TGTGCCAGCAGCTTTGACAACTACGAGCAGTACTTC

v_gene: TRBV6-5
d_gene: TRBD1
abundance: -
j_gene: TRBJ1-6
CDR3aa: CASSLQGNGSPLHF
CDR3nt: TGTGCCAGCAGTTTACAGGGGAATGGCTCACCCCTCCACTTT

v_gene: TRBV6-5
d_gene: TRBD1
abundance: once
j_gene: TRBJ1-2
CDR3aa: CASKIGRQGAYGYTF
CDR3nt: TGTGCCAGCAAAATCGGCCGACAGGGGGCATATGGCTACACCTTC

v_gene: TRBV4-1
d_gene: -
abundance: -
j_gene: TRBJ1-4
CDR3aa: CASSQVGAPEKLFF
CDR3nt: TGCGCCAGCAGCCAAGTGGGGGCTCCTGAAAAACTGTTTTTT

v_gene: TRBV25-1
d_gene: -
abundance: -
j_gene: TRBJ2-1
CDR3aa: CASSEYGGVSYNEQFF
CDR3nt: TGTGCCAGCAGTGAATATGGTGGGGTCTCCTACAATGAGCAGTTCTTC

v_gene: TRBV5-1
d_gene: -
abundance: -
j_gene: TRBJ2-6
CDR3aa: CASRPDTGANVLTF
CDR3nt: TGCGCCAGCAGACCGGACACTGGGGCCAACGTCCTGACTTTC

v_gene: TRBV5-1
d_gene: -
abundance: -
j_gene: TRBJ2-5
CDR3aa: CASSLDMETQYF
CDR3nt: TGCGCCAGCAGCTTGGATATGGAGACCCAGTACTTC

v_gene: TRBV11-2
d_gene: -
abundance: -
j_gene: TRBJ1-2
CDR3aa: CASSPSGDRGNYGYTF
CDR3nt: TGTGCCAGCAGCCCTAGTGGGGACCGGGGAAACTATGGCTACACCTTC

v_gene: TRBV10-3
d_gene: -
abundance: -
j_gene: TRBJ1-5
CDR3aa: CAISESSGGWGNQPQHF
CDR3nt: TGTGCCATCAGTGAGTCTTCGGGGGGCTGGGGCAATCAGCCCCAGCATTTT

v_gene: TRBV27
d_gene: -
abundance: -
j_gene: TRBJ2-3
CDR3aa: CASSFGGLRTDTQYF
CDR3nt: TGTGCCAGCAGTTTTGGGGGCCTCCGCACAGATACGCAGTATTTT

v_gene: TRBV5-1
d_gene: -
abundance: few
j_gene: TRBJ1-4
CDR3aa: CASSLVSFRPGTYATNEKLFF
CDR3nt: TGCGCCAGCAGCTTGGTTTCTTTTCGTCCAGGAACTTATGCAACTAATGAAAAACTGTTTTTT

v_gene: TRBV15
d_gene: TRBD1
abundance: -
j_gene: TRBJ1-1
CDR3aa: CATSRGQGGTEAFF
CDR3nt: TGTGCCACCAGCAGAGGACAGGGGGGTACTGAAGCTTTCTTT

v_gene: TRBV2
d_gene: TRBD2
abundance: -
j_gene: TRBJ2-1
CDR3aa: CASRTGLAGGSSYNEQFF
CDR3nt: TGTGCCAGCAGGACGGGACTAGCGGGAGGGAGCTCCTACAATGAGCAGTTCTTC

v_gene: TRBV7-8
d_gene: -
abundance: once
j_gene: TRBJ2-7
CDR3aa: CASSGDRVRGEQYF
CDR3nt: TGTGCCAGCAGCGGAGACCGGGTCCGCGGCGAGCAGTACTTC

v_gene: TRBV10-3
d_gene: -
abundance: -
j_gene: TRBJ2-7
CDR3aa: CAISERQIRQYF
CDR3nt: TGTGCCATCAGTGAGAGGCAAATCCGGCAGTACTTC

v_gene: TRBV10-2
d_gene: -
abundance: -
j_gene: TRBJ1-1
CDR3aa: CASSKPGQGNTEAFF
CDR3nt: TGCGCCAGCAGCAAACCGGGACAAGGAAACACTGAAGCTTTCTTT

v_gene: TRBV2
d_gene: TRBD1
abundance: -
j_gene: TRBJ1-5
CDR3aa: CASSNRDRGLHSNQPQHF
CDR3nt: TGTGCCAGCAGTAACCGGGACAGGGGATTACATAGCAATCAGCCCCAGCATTTT

v_gene: TRBV7-2
d_gene: TRBD2
abundance: once
j_gene: TRBJ2-7
CDR3aa: CASTSQRGYEQYF
CDR3nt: TGTGCCAGCACCAGCCAGCGGGGCTACGAGCAGTACTTC